This TCR beta chain was retrieved from a study of T cells in Graves' hyperthyroidism and ophthalmopathy. TCR beta CDR3 sequences were amplified from RNA transcripts. HTBI primers were the set used in a first-round RT-PCR of the TCR CDR3. TCRdb called the multiplex PCR reads again in MiXCR, with one record for every CDR3 protein. The profile shows some 770,000 distinct CDR3 sequences, less than 20% of them singletons. V was clipped by 0 bases and J by 5 bases; unmatched bases: 7. The CDR3 extends over 16 amino acids. This clonotype was found a few times. This chain connects TRBV12-3 or TRBV12-4 to TRBJ2-7; 10 bases agree with TRBD2. Sequencing used blood. The TCR comes from a man between 18 and 35 years old with Graves' hyperthyroidism. The chain's CDR3 is CASSLASRLAGDEQYF. CDR3 in DNA: TGTGCCAGCAGTTTAGCGTCCCGGCTAGCGGGAGACGAGCAGTACTTC.